Reported below is one T cell receptor beta chain. What it binds is unknown. A much larger clone sits a single nucleotide away, making a read error possible. This entry comes from a study of T cell repertoires in cytomegalovirus infection. Study context: Public signatures in TCR beta pointed to CMV infection and matching HLA type.

Each CDR3 protein gets one entry after TCRdb re-called the reads with MiXCR. The sample carries approximately 180,000 distinct CDR3 sequences, 15% to 20% recorded once. Study-wide results and limits: HLA-C-restricted CMV clonotypes gave the most frequent clonotype in two of eight donors.

Sequenced sample: CD8+ T cells from PBMCs. The sequence was collected from a human donor in good health (CMV status not recorded). Some clones in this sample may be carry-over from other donors' samples.

As DNA, the CDR3 is TGCAGTGCTGAGTTAGGGGAGACCCAGTACTTC. Amino acid sequence: CSAELGETQYF. J is TRBJ2-5 and V is TRBV20-1; D unresolved. Deletions cut 5 bases from V and 5 bases from J, with 9 bases between. Germline CDR1 and CDR2: DFQATT and SNEGSKA (reference sequence). The CDR3 totals 11 residues.